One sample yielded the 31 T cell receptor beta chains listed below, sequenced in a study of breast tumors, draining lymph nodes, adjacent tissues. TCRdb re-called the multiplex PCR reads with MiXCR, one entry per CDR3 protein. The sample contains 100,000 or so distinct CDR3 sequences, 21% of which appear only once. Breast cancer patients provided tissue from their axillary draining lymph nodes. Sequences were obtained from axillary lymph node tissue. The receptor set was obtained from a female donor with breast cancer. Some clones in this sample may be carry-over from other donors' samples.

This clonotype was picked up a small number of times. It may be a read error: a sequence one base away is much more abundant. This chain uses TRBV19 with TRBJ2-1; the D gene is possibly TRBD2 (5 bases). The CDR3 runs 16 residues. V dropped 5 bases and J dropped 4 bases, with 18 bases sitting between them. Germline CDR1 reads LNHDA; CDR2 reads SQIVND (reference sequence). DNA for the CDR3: TGTGCCAGTAGTTATATCCGGAGGCGCCAATACAATGAGCAGTTCTTC. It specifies CASSYIRRRQYNEQFF. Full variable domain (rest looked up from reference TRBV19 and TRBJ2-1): DGGITQSPKYLFRKEGQNVTLSCEQNLNHDAMYWYRQDPGQGLRLIYYSQIVNDFQKGDIAEGYSVSREKKESFPLTVTSAQKNPTAFYLCASSYIRRRQYNEQFFGPGTRLTVL.

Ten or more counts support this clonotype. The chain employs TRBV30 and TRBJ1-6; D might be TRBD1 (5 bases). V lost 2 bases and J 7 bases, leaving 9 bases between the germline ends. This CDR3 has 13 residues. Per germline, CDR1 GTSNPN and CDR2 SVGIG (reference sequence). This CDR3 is CAWSSQGNSPLHF. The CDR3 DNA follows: TGTGCCTGGAGTTCCCAGGGAAATTCACCCCTCCACTTT.

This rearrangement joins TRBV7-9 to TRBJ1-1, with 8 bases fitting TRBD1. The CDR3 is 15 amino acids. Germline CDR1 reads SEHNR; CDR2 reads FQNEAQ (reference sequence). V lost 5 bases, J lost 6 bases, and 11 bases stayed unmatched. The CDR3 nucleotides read TGTGCCAGCAGCCCCCCGCAGGGGGCGGCCGCTGAAGCTTTCTTT. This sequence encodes CASSPPQGAAAEAFF.

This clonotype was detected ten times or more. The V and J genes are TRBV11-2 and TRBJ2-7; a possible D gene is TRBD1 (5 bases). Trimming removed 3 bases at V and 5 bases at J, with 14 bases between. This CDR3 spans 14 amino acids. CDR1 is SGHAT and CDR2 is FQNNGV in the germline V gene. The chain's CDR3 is CASSFFRGPHEQYF. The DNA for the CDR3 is TGTGCCAGCAGCTTTTTTAGGGGTCCCCACGAGCAGTACTTC.

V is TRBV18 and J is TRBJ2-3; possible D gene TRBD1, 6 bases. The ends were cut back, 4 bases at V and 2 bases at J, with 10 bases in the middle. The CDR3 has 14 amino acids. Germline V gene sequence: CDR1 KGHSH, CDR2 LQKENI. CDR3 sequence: CASSRTGPTDTQYF. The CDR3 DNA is TGTGCCAGCTCACGTACAGGGCCCACAGATACGCAGTATTTT.

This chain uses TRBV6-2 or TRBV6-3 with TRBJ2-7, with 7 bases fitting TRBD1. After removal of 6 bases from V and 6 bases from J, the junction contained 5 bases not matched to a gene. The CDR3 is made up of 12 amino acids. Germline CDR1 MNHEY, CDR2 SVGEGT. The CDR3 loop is CASSSNRGEQYF. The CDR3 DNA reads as TGTGCCAGCAGCTCCAACAGGGGCGAGCAGTACTTC.

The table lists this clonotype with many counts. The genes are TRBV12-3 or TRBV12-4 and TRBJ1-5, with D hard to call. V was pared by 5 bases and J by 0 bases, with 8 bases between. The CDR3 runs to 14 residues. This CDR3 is CASSHAPSNQPQHF. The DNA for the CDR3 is TGTGCCAGCAGTCATGCCCCTAGCAATCAGCCCCAGCATTTT.

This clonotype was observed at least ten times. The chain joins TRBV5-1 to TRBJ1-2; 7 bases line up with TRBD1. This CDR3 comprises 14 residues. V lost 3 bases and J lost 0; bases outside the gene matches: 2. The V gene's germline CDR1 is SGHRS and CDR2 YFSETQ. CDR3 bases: TGCGCCAGCAGCTCCGGGACAGCTAACTATGGCTACACCTTC. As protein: CASSSGTANYGYTF.

CDR3: CSAIPGQGANIQYF. Written as DNA, the CDR3 is TGCAGTGCTATACCGGGACAGGGGGCGAACATTCAGTACTTC. This chain links TRBV20-1 with TRBJ2-4; 12 nucleotides align to TRBD1. Germline V gene sequence: CDR1 DFQATT, CDR2 SNEGSKA (reference sequence). This CDR3 is built from 14 residues. V was pared by 4 bases and J by 7 bases, with 5 bases of the junction left unmatched.

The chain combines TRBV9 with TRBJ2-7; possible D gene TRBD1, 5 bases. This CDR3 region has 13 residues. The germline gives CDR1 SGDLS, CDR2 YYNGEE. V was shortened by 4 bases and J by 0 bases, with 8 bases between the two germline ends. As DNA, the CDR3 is TGTGCCAGCAGCCACGGACACTCCTACGAGCAGTACTTC. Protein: CASSHGHSYEQYF.

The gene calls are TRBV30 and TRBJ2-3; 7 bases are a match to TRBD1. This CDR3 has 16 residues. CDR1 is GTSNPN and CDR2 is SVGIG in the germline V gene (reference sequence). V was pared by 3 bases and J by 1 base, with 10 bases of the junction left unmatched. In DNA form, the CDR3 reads TGTGCCTGGAGGGTAACAGGGGAAGTGGGCACAGATACGCAGTATTTT. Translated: CAWRVTGEVGTDTQYF.

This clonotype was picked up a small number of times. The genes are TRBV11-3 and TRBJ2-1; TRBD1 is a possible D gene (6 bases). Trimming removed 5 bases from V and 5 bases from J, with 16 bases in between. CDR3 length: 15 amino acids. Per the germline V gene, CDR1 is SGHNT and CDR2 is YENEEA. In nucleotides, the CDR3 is TGTGCCAGCAGCCTAGGGGGACGGAAAGACAATGAGCAGTTCTTC. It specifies CASSLGGRKDNEQFF.

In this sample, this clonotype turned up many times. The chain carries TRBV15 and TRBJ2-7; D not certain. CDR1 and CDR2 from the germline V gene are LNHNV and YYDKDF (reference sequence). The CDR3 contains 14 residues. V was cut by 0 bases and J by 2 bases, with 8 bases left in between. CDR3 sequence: CATSRDHSTYEQYF. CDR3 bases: TGTGCCACCAGCAGAGATCATAGCACCTACGAGCAGTACTTC.

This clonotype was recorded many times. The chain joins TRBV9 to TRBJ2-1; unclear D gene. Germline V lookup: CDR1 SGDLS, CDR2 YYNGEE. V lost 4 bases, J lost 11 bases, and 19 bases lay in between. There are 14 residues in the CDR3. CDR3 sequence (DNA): TGTGCCAGCAGCTCTGAAAGCCCGTTTAACCAGCAGTTCTTC. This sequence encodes CASSSESPFNQQFF.

CDR3 coding DNA: TGTGCCAGCAGACAGCATATAGCCAAAAACATTCAGTACTTC. Protein: CASRQHIAKNIQYF. V and J are TRBV6-1 and TRBJ2-4, with D unclear. The CDR3 is made up of 14 amino acids. V lost 6 bases and J lost 0, with 9 bases in between. Looked up from germline, CDR1 is MNHNS and CDR2 is SASEGT.

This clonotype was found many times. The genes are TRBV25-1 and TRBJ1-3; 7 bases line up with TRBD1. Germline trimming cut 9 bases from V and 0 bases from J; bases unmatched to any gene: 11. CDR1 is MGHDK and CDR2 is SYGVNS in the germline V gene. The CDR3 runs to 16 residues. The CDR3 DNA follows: TGTGCCAGTTCCGGGACAGTTCTTCTCTCTGGAAACACCATATATTTT. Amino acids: CASSGTVLLSGNTIYF.

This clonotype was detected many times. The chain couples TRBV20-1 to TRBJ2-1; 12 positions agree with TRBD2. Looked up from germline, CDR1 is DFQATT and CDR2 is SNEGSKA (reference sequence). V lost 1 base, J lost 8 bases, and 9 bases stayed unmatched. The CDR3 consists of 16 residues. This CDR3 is CSARALAGGPPHEQFF. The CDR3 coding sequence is TGCAGTGCTAGAGCCCTAGCGGGAGGGCCCCCCCATGAGCAGTTCTTC.

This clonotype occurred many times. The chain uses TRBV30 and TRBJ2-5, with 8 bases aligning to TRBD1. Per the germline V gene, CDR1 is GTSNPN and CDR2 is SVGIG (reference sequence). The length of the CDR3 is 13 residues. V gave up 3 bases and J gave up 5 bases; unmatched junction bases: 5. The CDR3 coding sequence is TGTGCCTGGAGGAGTCAGGGGGCTGAGACCCAGTACTTC. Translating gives CAWRSQGAETQYF. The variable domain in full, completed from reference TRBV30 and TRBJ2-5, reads SQTIHQWPATLVQPVGSPLSLECTVEGTSNPNLYWYRQAAGRGLQLLFYSVGIGQISSEVPQNLSASRPQDRQFILSSKKLLLSDSGFYLCAWRSQGAETQYFGPGTRLLVL.

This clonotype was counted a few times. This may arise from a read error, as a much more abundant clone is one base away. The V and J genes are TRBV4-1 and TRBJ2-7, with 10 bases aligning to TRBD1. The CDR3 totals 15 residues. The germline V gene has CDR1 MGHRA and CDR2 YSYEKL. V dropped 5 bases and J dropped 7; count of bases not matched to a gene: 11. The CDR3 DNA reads TGCGCCAGCAGCAACCGGGACAGGGGTGATGGGGAGCAGTACTTC. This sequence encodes CASSNRDRGDGEQYF.

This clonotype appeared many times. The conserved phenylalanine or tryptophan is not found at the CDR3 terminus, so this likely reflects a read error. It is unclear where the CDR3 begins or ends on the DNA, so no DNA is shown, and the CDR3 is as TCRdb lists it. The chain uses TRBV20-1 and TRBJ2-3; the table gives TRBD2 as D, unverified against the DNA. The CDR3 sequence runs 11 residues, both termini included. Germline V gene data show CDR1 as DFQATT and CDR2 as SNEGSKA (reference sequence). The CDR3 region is CSAPLAGALLT.

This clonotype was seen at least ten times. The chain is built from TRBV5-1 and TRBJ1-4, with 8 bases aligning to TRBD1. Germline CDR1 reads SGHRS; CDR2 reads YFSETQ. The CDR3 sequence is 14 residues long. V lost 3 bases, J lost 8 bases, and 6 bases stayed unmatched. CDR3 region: CASSSGTGTEKLFF. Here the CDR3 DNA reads TGCGCCAGCAGCTCAGGGACAGGCACCGAAAAACTGTTTTTT.

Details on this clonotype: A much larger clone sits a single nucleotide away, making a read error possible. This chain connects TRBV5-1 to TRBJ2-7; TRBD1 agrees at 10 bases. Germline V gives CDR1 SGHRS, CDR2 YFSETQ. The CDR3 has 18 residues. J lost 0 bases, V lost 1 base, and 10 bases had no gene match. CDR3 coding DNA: TGCGCCAGCAGCTTGCAGATGCAAGGGACAGGGGCCTCCTACGAGCAGTACTTC. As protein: CASSLQMQGTGASYEQYF.

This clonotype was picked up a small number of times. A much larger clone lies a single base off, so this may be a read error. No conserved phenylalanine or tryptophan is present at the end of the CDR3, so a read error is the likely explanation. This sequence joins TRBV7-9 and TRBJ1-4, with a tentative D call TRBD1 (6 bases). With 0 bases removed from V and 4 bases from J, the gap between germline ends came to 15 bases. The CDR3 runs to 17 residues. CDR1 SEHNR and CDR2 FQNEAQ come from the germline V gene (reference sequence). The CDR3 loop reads CASSLAYSTGLNEKLFL. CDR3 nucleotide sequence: TGTGCCAGCAGCTTAGCATACTCGACAGGACTTAATGAAAAACTGTTTCTT.

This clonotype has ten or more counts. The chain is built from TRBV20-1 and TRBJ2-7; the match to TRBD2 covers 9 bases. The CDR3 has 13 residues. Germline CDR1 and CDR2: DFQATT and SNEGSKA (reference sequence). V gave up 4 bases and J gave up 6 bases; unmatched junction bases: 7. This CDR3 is CSATSGISGEQYF. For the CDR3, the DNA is TGCAGTGCTACTAGCGGGATTTCGGGCGAGCAGTACTTC.

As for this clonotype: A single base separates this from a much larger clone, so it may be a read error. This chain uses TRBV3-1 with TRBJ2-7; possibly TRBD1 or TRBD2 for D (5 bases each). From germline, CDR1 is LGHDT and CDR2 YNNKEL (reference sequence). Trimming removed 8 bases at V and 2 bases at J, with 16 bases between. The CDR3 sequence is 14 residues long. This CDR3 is CASGTTQGAYEQYF. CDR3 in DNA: TGTGCCAGCGGAACCACCCAGGGAGCCTACGAGCAGTACTTC.

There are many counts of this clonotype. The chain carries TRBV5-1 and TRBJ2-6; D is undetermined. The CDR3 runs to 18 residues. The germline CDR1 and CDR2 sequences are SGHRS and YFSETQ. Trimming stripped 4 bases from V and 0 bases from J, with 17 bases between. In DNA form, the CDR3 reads TGCGCCAGCAGCCTCGTCCTTTCCCTATCCTCTGGGGCCAACGTCCTGACTTTC. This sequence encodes CASSLVLSLSSGANVLTF.

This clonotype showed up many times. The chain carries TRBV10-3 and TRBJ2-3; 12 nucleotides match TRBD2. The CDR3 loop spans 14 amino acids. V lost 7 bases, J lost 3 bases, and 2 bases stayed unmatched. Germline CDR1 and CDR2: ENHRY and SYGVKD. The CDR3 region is CAIKLAGGTDTQYF. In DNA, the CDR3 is TGTGCCATCAAACTAGCGGGAGGTACAGATACGCAGTATTTT.

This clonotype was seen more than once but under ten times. CDR3 nucleotides: TGTGCCAGCAGCCTAACTAGAGAAGAGACCCAGTACTTC. It yields the protein CASSLTREETQYF. The chain carries TRBV5-4 and TRBJ2-5; perhaps TRBD2 as D (5 bases). The V and J ends lost 4 bases and 3 bases respectively, with 10 bases between them. Germline CDR1 is SGHNT and CDR2 is YYREEE (reference sequence). This CDR3 is 13 amino acids long.

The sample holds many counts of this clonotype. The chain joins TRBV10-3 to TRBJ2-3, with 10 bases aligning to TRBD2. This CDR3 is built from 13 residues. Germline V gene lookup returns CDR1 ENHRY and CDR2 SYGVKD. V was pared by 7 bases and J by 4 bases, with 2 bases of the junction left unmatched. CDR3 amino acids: CAITAGGADTQYF. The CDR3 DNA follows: TGTGCCATCACAGCGGGAGGGGCAGATACGCAGTATTTT.

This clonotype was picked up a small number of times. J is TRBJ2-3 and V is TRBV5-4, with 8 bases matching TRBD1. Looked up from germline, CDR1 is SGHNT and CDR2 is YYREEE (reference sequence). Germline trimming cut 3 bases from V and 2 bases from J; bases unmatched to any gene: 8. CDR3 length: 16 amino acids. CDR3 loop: CASSSQGAIDTDTQYF. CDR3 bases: TGTGCCAGCAGCTCGCAGGGGGCCATAGACACAGATACGCAGTATTTT.

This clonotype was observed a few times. CDR3 sequence reads: CASSEPGQGLNIQYF. CDR3 coding DNA: TGTGCCAGCAGTGAACCTGGACAGGGGTTAAACATTCAGTACTTC. This sequence joins TRBV6-1 and TRBJ2-4, with 9 nucleotides matching TRBD1. Germline V gives CDR1 MNHNS, CDR2 SASEGT. The V gene end was trimmed by 2 bases and the J gene end by 6 bases; junction bases not matched to a gene: 5. The CDR3 contains 15 residues.